This TCR beta chain originates from a study of blood T cell repertoires in COVID-19. Overall study context: Italy, Spain and the United States were the sources of the convalescent and acute COVID-19 samples. PBMCs, B-cell-depleted T cells, or T cells provided the cDNA or gDNA that made up the material.

Donors were grouped by their self-reported clinical history. Recovered status applied to Cohort 3 donors who had two consecutive negative PCRs. It also applied to those with clearance or with symptom resolution. This table comes from immunoSEQ multiplex PCR, and its TCRdb copy is limited to in-frame clones, with some not included. This sample has around 170,000 clones, with roughly nine tenths found just once. There are 14 residues in the CDR3. Looked up from germline, CDR1 is KGHSH and CDR2 is LQKENI. Trimming cost V 2 bases and J 6 bases; bases outside gene matches: 3. This receptor was obtained from a woman aged 45-65 years who had recovered from COVID-19. The sample consisted of PBMCs or T cells enriched from blood (not recorded which). This chain uses TRBV18 with TRBJ1-1, with 10 bases fitting TRBD1. The CDR3 DNA reads TGTGCCAGCTCACCAAGACAGGGGGCGCCTGAAGCTTTCTTT. It is translated as CASSPRQGAPEAFF.